The 18 T cell receptor beta chains below come from one sample, sequenced in a study of identifying expanded T cells in peripheral blood. Data came from immunoSEQ multiplex PCR; TCRdb stores just in-frame clones and leaves some out. Of 45,000 to 65,000 clones listed, 82% were seen once; the top ten hold about 14%. The sequenced sample was blood. All receptors come from a person aged 18-70 years in good health.

The chain uses TRBV19 and TRBJ2-1; D may be TRBD1 or TRBD2 (5 bases each). The CDR3 is 15 amino acids. The V end lost 7 bases, the J end lost 5 bases, and 18 bases lay between the germline ends. The V gene's germline CDR1 is LNHDA and CDR2 SQIVND (reference sequence). For the CDR3, the DNA is TGTGCCAGTACCCCCGGGACCGCGGAAAACAATGAGCAGTTCTTC. Its protein product is CASTPGTAENNEQFF.

The chain uses TRBV27 and TRBJ2-3; D is perhaps TRBD1 (6 bases). With 6 bases removed from V and 1 base from J, the gap between germline ends came to 14 bases. Germline V CDR1 and CDR2: MNHEY, SMNVEV (reference sequence). This CDR3 region has 15 residues. Here the CDR3 reads CASRSPGQRTDTQYF. CDR3 DNA: TGTGCCAGCAGATCTCCGGGACAACGCACAGATACGCAGTATTTT.

The rearrangement joins TRBV29-1 to TRBJ2-7, with a possible D match to TRBD1 (6 bases). Germline V gene data show CDR1 as SQVTM and CDR2 as ANQGSEA. The CDR3 runs to 13 residues. V was shortened by 8 bases and J by 0 bases, with 14 bases between the two germline ends. The CDR3 region is CSFIRDISYEQYF. The CDR3 nucleotides read TGCAGCTTTATCCGGGACATCTCCTACGAGCAGTACTTC.

The V and J genes are TRBV20-1 and TRBJ1-2, with 8 bases lining up with TRBD1. This CDR3 comprises 11 residues. The germline V gene encodes CDR1 DFQATT and CDR2 SNEGSKA (reference sequence). The V segment lost 7 bases and the J segment 8 bases; nucleotides outside the gene matches: 6. CDR3 nucleotide sequence: TGCAGTGGAGGACAGGGAGAGGGCTACACCTTC. It is translated as CSGGQGEGYTF.

The rearrangement links TRBV30 to TRBJ1-5, with 9 bases lining up with TRBD1. The junction had 4 bases not matched to a gene; V was cut back by 0 bases and J by 4 bases. The length of the CDR3 is 15 residues. CDR1 and CDR2 from the germline V gene are GTSNPN and SVGIG (reference sequence). The CDR3 protein is CAWSVNGQGNQPQHF. The DNA for the CDR3 is TGTGCCTGGAGTGTAAATGGACAGGGGAATCAGCCCCAGCATTTT.

This clone has a single count. This chain links TRBV27 with TRBJ1-6; no definite D call. The V gene lost 8 bases and the J gene lost 7 bases, with 15 bases spanning the gap. Per germline, CDR1 MNHEY and CDR2 SMNVEV (reference sequence). CDR3 length: 14 residues. The CDR3 loop reads CASCVGGTNSPLHF. CDR3 sequence (DNA): TGTGCCAGCTGCGTTGGAGGAACAAATTCACCCCTCCACTTT.

This chain links TRBV15 with TRBJ2-5; D possibly corresponds to TRBD1 (6 bases). The germline V and J ends were trimmed by 6 bases and 10 bases, with 27 bases remaining between them. The V gene's germline CDR1 is LNHNV and CDR2 YYDKDF (reference sequence). The CDR3 runs 16 residues. The CDR3, as DNA: TGTGCCACCAGATCAAACGTCCAGGGGACGCACGGGGTCCAGTACTTC. Its protein product is CATRSNVQGTHGVQYF.

This clone showed up just once. J is TRBJ2-7 and V is TRBV5-4; D is perhaps TRBD2 (6 bases). From germline, CDR1 is SGHNT and CDR2 YYREEE (reference sequence). The CDR3 is 16 amino acids. Trimming took off 4 bases at V and 4 bases at J, with 21 bases between the two ends. CDR3 nucleotides: TGTGCCAGCAGCGCCGATCTAGCGAGAAGTTGGTACGAGCAGTACTTC. Translation gives CASSADLARSWYEQYF. Together with reference TRBV5-4 and TRBJ2-7, the CDR3 gives the full variable domain: ETGVTQSPTHLIKTRGQQVTLRCSSQSGHNTVSWYQQALGQGPQFIFQYYREEENGRGNFPPRFSGLQFPNYSSELNVNALELDDSALYLCASSADLARSWYEQYFGPGTRLTVT.

V and J are TRBV5-6 and TRBJ1-1; 8 bases fit TRBD1. Per germline, CDR1 SGHDT and CDR2 YYEEEE. The ends lost 5 bases at V and 4 bases at J; junction bases unmatched: 4. This CDR3 spans 13 amino acids. The CDR3 is CASSRTGLTEAFF. As DNA, the CDR3 is TGTGCCAGCAGTAGGACAGGGCTCACTGAAGCTTTCTTT.

The chain is built from TRBV4-1 and TRBJ2-7; D call uncertain. Germline V gene lookup returns CDR1 MGHRA and CDR2 YSYEKL. The length of the CDR3 is 14 residues. With 0 bases removed from V and 4 bases from J, the gap between germline ends came to 10 bases. CDR3 loop: CASSQDGQVYEQYF. CDR3 nucleotide sequence: TGCGCCAGCAGCCAAGATGGGCAGGTGTACGAGCAGTACTTC.

The CDR3 nucleotides read TGCGCCAGCAGCTCGGGACAGGGGGGTGGGCTGAACACTGAAGCTTTCTTT. This codes for CASSSGQGGGLNTEAFF. The J gene is TRBJ1-1, the V gene TRBV5-1; TRBD1 aligns across 11 bases. The junction had 7 bases not matched to a gene; V was cut back by 3 bases and J by 0 bases. This CDR3 has 17 residues. Germline V gene data show CDR1 as SGHRS and CDR2 as YFSETQ.

The chain links TRBV30 to TRBJ1-2, with TRBD1 matching 7 bases. Germline V lookup: CDR1 GTSNPN, CDR2 SVGIG (reference sequence). V trimming: 5 bases; J trimming: 8 bases; junction bases outside the gene matches: 14. This CDR3 spans 14 amino acids. Here the CDR3 DNA reads TGTGCCTGGGCTGCTGATAGGGGGCGCGGGGGCTACACCTTC. This encodes CAWAADRGRGGYTF.

J is TRBJ1-3 and V is TRBV6-5; tentative D call: TRBD1 (5 bases). Germline lookup yields CDR1 MNHEY and CDR2 SVGAGI. The germline V and J ends were trimmed by 8 bases and 4 bases, with 12 bases remaining between them. This CDR3 comprises 13 residues. Here the CDR3 DNA reads TGTGCCAGCCGGGGGGTAAACGGAAACACCATATATTTT. Its protein is CASRGVNGNTIYF.

The chain joins TRBV29-1 to TRBJ1-2; possibly TRBD1 for D (5 bases). This CDR3 has 13 residues. Germline values: CDR1 SQVTM, CDR2 ANQGSEA. The V end was cut by 2 bases, the J end by 4 bases, with 11 bases between. The CDR3 region has the DNA TGCAGCGTTGAACGGGACTCCGGCTATGGCTACACCTTC. It translates to CSVERDSGYGYTF.

The chain combines TRBV6-4 with TRBJ2-5; TRBD2 might be the D (6 bases). CDR1 and CDR2 (germline): MRHNA, SNTAGT. With 2 bases removed from V and 10 bases from J, the gap between germline ends came to 26 bases. The CDR3 loop spans 17 amino acids. This CDR3 reads CASSDPLRTIPSYFQYF. The CDR3 DNA follows: TGTGCCAGCAGTGACCCTCTCAGGACTATACCTTCTTACTTCCAGTACTTC.

This chain joins TRBV9 and TRBJ1-1, with 9 bases fitting TRBD1. V lost 3 bases and J lost 5; bases outside the gene matches: 8. The CDR3 sequence is 15 residues long. CDR1 and CDR2 (germline): SGDLS, YYNGEE. The CDR3 reads CASSGGTGRRTEAFF. The CDR3 DNA reads as TGTGCCAGCAGCGGAGGGACAGGGCGACGGACTGAAGCTTTCTTT.

The J gene is TRBJ2-3, the V gene TRBV5-1, with D hard to call. The CDR3 sequence is 14 residues long. The V and J ends lost 4 bases and 4 bases respectively, with 13 bases between them. Germline values: CDR1 SGHRS, CDR2 YFSETQ. The CDR3 spells CASSESTAADTQYF. The CDR3 DNA sequence: TGCGCCAGCAGCGAGTCAACCGCAGCAGATACGCAGTATTTT.

A few counts support this clone. V and J are TRBV7-6 and TRBJ2-3, with D maybe TRBD1 (7 bases). Trimming took off 5 bases at V and 8 bases at J, with 20 bases between the two ends. The CDR3 covers 15 residues. The germline V gene has CDR1 SGHVS and CDR2 FNYEAQ. The CDR3 sequence is CASSPGGSGSGTQYF. The CDR3 nucleotides are TGTGCCAGCAGCCCAGGGGGGAGCGGGTCCGGTACGCAGTATTTT.